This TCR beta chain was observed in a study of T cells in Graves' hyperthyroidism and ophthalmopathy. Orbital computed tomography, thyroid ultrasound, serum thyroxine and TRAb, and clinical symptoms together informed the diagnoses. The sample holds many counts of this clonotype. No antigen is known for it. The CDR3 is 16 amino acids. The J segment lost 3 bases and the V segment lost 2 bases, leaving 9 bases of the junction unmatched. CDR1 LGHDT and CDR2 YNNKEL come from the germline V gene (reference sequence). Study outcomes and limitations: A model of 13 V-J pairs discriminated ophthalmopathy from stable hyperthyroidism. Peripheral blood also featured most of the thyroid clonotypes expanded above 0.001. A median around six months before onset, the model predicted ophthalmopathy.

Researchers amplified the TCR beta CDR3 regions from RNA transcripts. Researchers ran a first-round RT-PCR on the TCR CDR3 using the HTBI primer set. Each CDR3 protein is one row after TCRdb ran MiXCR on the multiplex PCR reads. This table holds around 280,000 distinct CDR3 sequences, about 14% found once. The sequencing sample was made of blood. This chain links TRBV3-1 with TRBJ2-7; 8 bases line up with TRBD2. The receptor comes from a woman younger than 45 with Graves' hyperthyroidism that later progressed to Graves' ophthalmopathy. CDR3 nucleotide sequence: TGTGCCAGCAGCCAAAACGGGGCCAGCGGGAGCTACGAGCAGTACTTC. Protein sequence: CASSQNGASGSYEQYF.